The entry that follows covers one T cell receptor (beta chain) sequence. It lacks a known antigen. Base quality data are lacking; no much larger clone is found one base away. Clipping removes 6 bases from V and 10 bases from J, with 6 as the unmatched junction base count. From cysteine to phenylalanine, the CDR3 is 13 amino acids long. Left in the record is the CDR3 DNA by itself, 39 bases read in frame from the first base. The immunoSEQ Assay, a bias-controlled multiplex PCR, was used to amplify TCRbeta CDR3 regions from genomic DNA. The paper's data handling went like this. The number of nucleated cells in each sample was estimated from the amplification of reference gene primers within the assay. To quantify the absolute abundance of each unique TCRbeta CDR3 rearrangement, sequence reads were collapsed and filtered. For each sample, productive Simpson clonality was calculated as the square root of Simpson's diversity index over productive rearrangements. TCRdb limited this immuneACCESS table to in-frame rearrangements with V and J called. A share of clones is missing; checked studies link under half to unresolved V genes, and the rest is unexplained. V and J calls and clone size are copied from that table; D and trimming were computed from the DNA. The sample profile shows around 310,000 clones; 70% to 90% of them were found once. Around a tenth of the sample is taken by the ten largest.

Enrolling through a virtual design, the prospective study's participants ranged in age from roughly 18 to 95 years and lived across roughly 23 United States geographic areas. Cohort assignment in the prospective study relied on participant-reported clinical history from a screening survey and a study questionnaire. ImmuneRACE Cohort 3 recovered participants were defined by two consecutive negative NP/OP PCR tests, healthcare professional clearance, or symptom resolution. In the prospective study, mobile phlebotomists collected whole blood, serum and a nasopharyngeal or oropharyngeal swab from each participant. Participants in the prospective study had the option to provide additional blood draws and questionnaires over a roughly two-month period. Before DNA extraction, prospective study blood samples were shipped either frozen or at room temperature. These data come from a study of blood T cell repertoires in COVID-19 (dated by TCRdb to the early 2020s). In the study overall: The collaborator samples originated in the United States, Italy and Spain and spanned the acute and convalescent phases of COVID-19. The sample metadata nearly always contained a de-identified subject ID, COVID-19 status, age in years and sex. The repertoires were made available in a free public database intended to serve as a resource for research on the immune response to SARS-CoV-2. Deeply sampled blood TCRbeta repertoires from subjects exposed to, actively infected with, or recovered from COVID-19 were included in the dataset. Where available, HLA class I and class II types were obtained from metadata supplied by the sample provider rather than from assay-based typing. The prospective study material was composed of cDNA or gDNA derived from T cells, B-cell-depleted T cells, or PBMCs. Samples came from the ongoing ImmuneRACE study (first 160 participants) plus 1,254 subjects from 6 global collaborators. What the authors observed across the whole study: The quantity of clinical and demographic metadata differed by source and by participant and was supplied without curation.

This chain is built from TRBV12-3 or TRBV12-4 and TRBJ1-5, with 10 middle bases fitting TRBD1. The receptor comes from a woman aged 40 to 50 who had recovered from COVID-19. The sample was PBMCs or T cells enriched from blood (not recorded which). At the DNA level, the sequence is TGTGCCAGCAGGGGACAGGGGCCCCTCCCCCAGCATTTT. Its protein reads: CASRGQGPLPQHF.